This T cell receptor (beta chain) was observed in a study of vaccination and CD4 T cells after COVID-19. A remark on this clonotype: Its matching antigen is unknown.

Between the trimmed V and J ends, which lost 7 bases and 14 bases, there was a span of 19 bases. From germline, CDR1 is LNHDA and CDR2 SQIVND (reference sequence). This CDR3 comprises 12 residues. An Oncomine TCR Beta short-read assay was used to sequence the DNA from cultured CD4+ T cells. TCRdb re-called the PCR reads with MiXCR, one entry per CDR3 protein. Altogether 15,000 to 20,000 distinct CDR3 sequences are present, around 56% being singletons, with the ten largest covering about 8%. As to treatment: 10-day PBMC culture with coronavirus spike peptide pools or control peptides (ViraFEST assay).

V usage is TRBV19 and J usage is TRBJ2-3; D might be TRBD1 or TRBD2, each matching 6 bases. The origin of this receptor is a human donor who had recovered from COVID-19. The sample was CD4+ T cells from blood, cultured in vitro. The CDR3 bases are TGTGCCAGTACCCCGGGGGCGGGACGGCCGTATTTT. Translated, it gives CASTPGAGRPYF.